This T cell receptor (beta chain) emerged from a study of spatial heterogeneity in lung cancer. On the study more broadly: Sequence detection consistently recorded a greater number of beta-chain than alpha-chain sequences.

The time point is: blood at routine non-recurrence follow-up after resection. Unsorted whole RNA samples from tumor, nontumor lung or frozen PBMC were sequenced. Each TCR cDNA molecule bore a unique molecular identifier. Using its own MiXCR run on the 5' RACE reads, TCRdb lists one record per CDR3 protein. Of about 52,000 distinct CDR3 sequences in the sample, about 7.4% were seen once. This clonotype was seen at least ten times. Here the sequenced sample was PBMCs, taken at follow-up. The clonotype originates from a female donor with early-stage non-small cell lung cancer.

The CDR3 loop reads CASSLALDNQPQHF. CDR3 DNA: TGTGCCAGCAGCTTAGCGCTGGATAATCAGCCCCAGCATTTT. J is TRBJ1-5 and V is TRBV7-2; no reliable D call. This CDR3 comprises 14 residues. Trimming shortened V by 0 bases and J by 4 bases, and 7 bases separated the two germline ends. Germline V lookup: CDR1 SGHTA, CDR2 FQGNSA.